This passage covers 30 T cell receptor beta chains from one sample sequenced in a study of T-cell memory formation after mild COVID-19. TCRdb re-called the 5' RACE reads through MiXCR, storing one row per CDR3 protein. The table has about 210,000 distinct CDR3 sequences, roughly 27% seen once; the top ten hold more than 9.5%. Sequencing was done on a sample of PBMCs or a T cell subset sorted from them (not recorded which). Receptors originate from an adult woman who had mild COVID-19 (a few samples of this study predate the infection). Cell type and time point are not known.

This chain links TRBV24-1 with TRBJ2-1, with 12 bases identical to TRBD1. J gave up 9 bases and V 3 bases, and 5 bases lay outside the gene matches. The CDR3 loop spans 15 amino acids. CDR1 and CDR2 (germline): KGHDR, SFDVKD. The CDR3 sequence: CATSDAGQGASEQFF. CDR3 coding DNA: TGTGCCACCAGTGATGCGGGACAGGGGGCATCTGAGCAGTTCTTC.

The chain has TRBV15 and TRBJ2-5, with D tentatively TRBD1 (7 bases). The CDR3 runs to 16 residues. The V end was cut by 5 bases, the J end by 1 base, with 17 bases between. Germline CDR1 is LNHNV and CDR2 is YYDKDF (reference sequence). The CDR3 region is CATSPRQGGSQETQYF. CDR3 DNA sequence: TGTGCCACCAGCCCCCGACAGGGAGGTTCCCAAGAGACCCAGTACTTC.

The rearrangement joins TRBV30 to TRBJ2-1; D possibly corresponds to TRBD2 (5 bases). The CDR3 runs 12 residues. Trimming pared 0 bases from V and 8 bases from J, leaving 8 bases between. From germline, CDR1 is GTSNPN and CDR2 SVGIG (reference sequence). CDR3 sequence reads: CAWSVLGHEQFF. The CDR3 DNA is TGTGCCTGGAGTGTACTAGGGCATGAGCAGTTCTTC.

The rearrangement links TRBV2 to TRBJ2-1, with TRBD2 matching over 7 bases. This CDR3 has 14 amino acids. Germline-derived CDR1 and CDR2 are SNHLY and FYNNEI. V lost 3 bases to trimming and J lost 1 base; unmatched junction nucleotides: 0. The CDR3 is CASSDSGSYNEQFF. In DNA form, the CDR3 reads TGTGCCAGCAGTGATAGCGGGTCCTACAATGAGCAGTTCTTC.

This chain joins TRBV6-6 and TRBJ2-7, with D unclear. The CDR3 is 12 amino acids. Trimming left V 5 bases short and J 2 bases short, with 7 bases between. CDR1 and CDR2 from the germline V gene are MNHNY and SVGAGI (reference sequence). The CDR3 protein is CASSQFPYEQYF. In DNA form, the CDR3 reads TGTGCCAGCAGTCAATTCCCCTACGAGCAGTACTTC.

The V and J genes are TRBV20-1 and TRBJ2-5, with 8 bases aligning to TRBD2. V lost 0 bases to trimming and J lost 3 bases; unmatched junction nucleotides: 6. The CDR3 covers 15 residues. Germline V CDR1 and CDR2: DFQATT, SNEGSKA (reference sequence). CDR3 sequence (DNA): TGCAGTGCTAGAGATTCGAGTAGCGGGAAAGAGACCCAGTACTTC. It yields the protein CSARDSSSGKETQYF.

The chain joins TRBV6-6 to TRBJ2-3; 13 nucleotides match TRBD2. Germline V lookup: CDR1 MNHNY, CDR2 SVGAGI (reference sequence). Losses at the gene ends were 5 bases for V and 5 bases for J; bases not matched to a gene: 10. CDR3 length: 17 residues. The CDR3 coding sequence is TGTGCCAGCAGTAGGACTAGCGGGAGAGAGACGGTAGATACGCAGTATTTT. Its translation: CASSRTSGRETVDTQYF.

J is TRBJ2-3 and V is TRBV5-5; 12 bases fit TRBD1. Germline values: CDR1 SGHKS, CDR2 YYEKEE (reference sequence). Trimming cost V 1 base and J 4 bases; bases outside gene matches: 4. The CDR3 has 16 amino acids. Here the CDR3 reads CASSLWGQGASDTQYF. In DNA form, the CDR3 reads TGTGCCAGCAGCTTGTGGGGACAGGGGGCATCAGATACGCAGTATTTT.

This clonotype was observed a handful of times. The chain is built from TRBV7-8 and TRBJ2-5, with TRBD1 matching over 7 bases. Germline V gene data show CDR1 as SGHVS and CDR2 as FQNEAQ. After removal of 4 bases from V and 3 bases from J, the junction contained 11 bases not matched to a gene. This CDR3 region has 16 residues. CDR3 region: CASSSNFRDSKETQYF. The CDR3 DNA follows: TGTGCCAGCAGCTCTAATTTCCGGGACAGCAAAGAGACCCAGTACTTC.

This clonotype was seen a handful of times. Its ends do not fully match the called genes, so a read error is possible. The chain couples TRBV12-3 or TRBV12-4 to TRBJ2-5; the match to TRBD2 covers 12 bases. CDR3 length: 12 residues. The CDR3 reads CASSGTSGLAHF. The CDR3 region has the DNA TGTGCCAGCAGTGGGACTAGCGGGTTGGCCCACTTC.

This clonotype was counted between two and nine times. CDR3 region: CAISDVTSGSRREQFF. CDR3 nucleotide sequence: TGTGCCATCAGTGACGTAACTAGCGGGAGCCGACGGGAGCAGTTCTTC. V usage is TRBV10-3 and J usage is TRBJ2-1, with 11 bases fitting TRBD2. The CDR3 loop spans 16 amino acids. Trimming cost V 3 bases and J 10 bases; bases outside gene matches: 11. Germline assignment: CDR1 ENHRY and CDR2 SYGVKD.

The rearrangement joins TRBV30 to TRBJ2-7; D is perhaps TRBD1 (6 bases). V gave up 3 bases and J gave up 1 base, with 10 bases separating them. CDR1 is GTSNPN and CDR2 is SVGIG in the germline V gene (reference sequence). The CDR3 sequence is 13 residues long. This chain's CDR3 is CAWRSTGSYEQYF. The CDR3, as DNA: TGTGCCTGGAGGTCCACAGGGTCCTACGAGCAGTACTTC.

This chain connects TRBV5-1 to TRBJ2-3; D remains ambiguous. Germline CDR1 SGHRS, CDR2 YFSETQ. Trimming shortened V by 0 bases and J by 6 bases, and 14 bases separated the two germline ends. The CDR3 has 15 amino acids. The CDR3 loop is CASSLADLDADTQYF. CDR3 DNA: TGCGCCAGCAGCTTGGCGGACCTAGATGCGGATACGCAGTATTTT.

The J gene is TRBJ1-6, the V gene TRBV7-9, with 10 positions matching TRBD1. In germline, CDR1 is SEHNR, CDR2 FQNEAQ (reference sequence). The CDR3 is made up of 14 amino acids. Trimming cost V 5 bases and J 9 bases; bases outside gene matches: 4. CDR3 in amino acids: CASSPGQGTSPLHF. CDR3 nucleotides: TGTGCCAGCAGCCCGGGACAGGGGACTTCACCCCTCCACTTT. The variable domain in full, with the rest retrieved from reference TRBV7-9 and TRBJ1-6, is DTGVSQNPRHKITKRGQNVTFRCDPISEHNRLYWYRQTLGQGPEFLTYFQNEAQLEKSRLLSDRFSAERPKGSFSTLEIQRTEQGDSAMYLCASSPGQGTSPLHFGNGTRLTVT.

The rearrangement uses TRBV20-1 and TRBJ2-1; no reliable D call. CDR1 is DFQATT, CDR2 SNEGSKA, per germline (reference sequence). Trimming stripped 7 bases from V and 5 bases from J, with 12 bases between. The CDR3 covers 12 residues. The CDR3, as DNA: TGCAGTGTATGGAATCAGAACAATGAGCAGTTCTTC. This codes for CSVWNQNNEQFF.

This chain uses TRBV11-3 with TRBJ1-4, with a weak D call TRBD1 (6 bases). The V gene lost 1 base and the J gene lost 4 bases, with 10 bases spanning the gap. In germline, CDR1 is SGHNT, CDR2 YENEEA. The length of the CDR3 is 15 residues. The CDR3 DNA sequence: TGTGCCAGCAGCTTAGGAGGGGGAAATAATGAAAAACTGTTTTTT. It yields the protein CASSLGGGNNEKLFF. The whole variable domain, remainder taken from reference TRBV11-3 and TRBJ1-4, is EAGVVQSPRYKIIEKKQPVAFWCNPISGHNTLYWYLQNLGQGPELLIRYENEEAVDDSQLPKDRFSAERLKGVDSTLKIQPAELGDSAVYLCASSLGGGNNEKLFFGSGTQLSVL.

This clonotype was seen more than once but under ten times. The chain is built from TRBV19 and TRBJ1-5; D is unclear. Looked up from germline, CDR1 is LNHDA and CDR2 is SQIVND (reference sequence). The CDR3 contains 14 residues. With 4 bases removed from V and 0 bases from J, the gap between germline ends came to 7 bases. The CDR3 bases are TGTGCCAGTAGTAGGCAAAATAGCAATCAGCCCCAGCATTTT. Its translation: CASSRQNSNQPQHF. The variable domain in full, completed from reference TRBV19 and TRBJ1-5, reads DGGITQSPKYLFRKEGQNVTLSCEQNLNHDAMYWYRQDPGQGLRLIYYSQIVNDFQKGDIAEGYSVSREKKESFPLTVTSAQKNPTAFYLCASSRQNSNQPQHFGDGTRLSIL.

This clonotype has a handful of counts. This CDR3 is CASSPFTDRVVTEAFF. CDR3 coding DNA: TGTGCCAGCAGTCCCTTTACGGACAGGGTTGTTACTGAAGCTTTCTTT. J is TRBJ1-1 and V is TRBV3-1; 8 bases agree with TRBD1. CDR3 size: 16 residues. With 6 bases clipped from V and 5 bases from J, the junction kept 14 bases outside the gene matches. Germline CDR1 is LGHDT and CDR2 is YNNKEL (reference sequence).

This clonotype has a handful of counts. This sequence joins TRBV9 and TRBJ2-1, with 8 bases matching TRBD2. Germline V gives CDR1 SGDLS, CDR2 YYNGEE. The ends lost 3 bases at V and 1 base at J; junction bases unmatched: 18. There are 20 residues in the CDR3. The CDR3 DNA sequence: TGTGCCAGCAGCGAACGCCGGGACGCCGAGCGGGGGCCATCCTACAATGAGCAGTTCTTC. Its translation: CASSERRDAERGPSYNEQFF.

This clonotype was counted a few times. The chain recombines TRBV5-5 with TRBJ2-2, with 12 nucleotides matching TRBD1. Germline V gives CDR1 SGHKS, CDR2 YYEKEE (reference sequence). Trimming at V came to 3 bases and at J to 7 bases, leaving 4 bases not matched to a gene. The CDR3 length is 15 residues. Here the CDR3 reads CASSSGTGGFGELFF. The CDR3 coding sequence is TGTGCCAGCAGCTCCGGGACAGGGGGCTTCGGGGAGCTGTTTTTT.

This clonotype has only a few counts. This chain uses TRBV24-1 with TRBJ1-6, with D unclear. Germline V lookup: CDR1 KGHDR, CDR2 SFDVKD. Trimming shortened V by 3 bases and J by 4 bases, and 9 bases separated the two germline ends. The CDR3 is 15 amino acids. The CDR3 coding sequence is TGTGCCACCAGTGATCCCCGGGAGTATAATTCACCCCTCCACTTT. Translating it yields CATSDPREYNSPLHF.

This chain links TRBV20-1 with TRBJ2-6; no reliable D call. V was shortened by 3 bases and J by 2 bases, with 5 bases between the two germline ends. The CDR3 is 13 amino acids. Looked up from germline, CDR1 is DFQATT and CDR2 is SNEGSKA (reference sequence). CDR3 sequence reads: CSASRAGANVLTF. The CDR3 bases are TGCAGTGCTAGTAGGGCTGGGGCCAACGTCCTGACTTTC.

The chain carries TRBV7-9 and TRBJ2-1, with D unresolved. Germline lookup yields CDR1 SEHNR and CDR2 FQNEAQ (reference sequence). CDR3 length: 14 amino acids. The V gene lost 5 bases and the J gene lost 5 bases, with 13 bases spanning the gap. The CDR3 spells CASSNWIAHNEQFF. CDR3 sequence (DNA): TGTGCCAGCAGCAACTGGATAGCCCACAATGAGCAGTTCTTC.

V is TRBV6-5 and J is TRBJ2-7; the D is unclear. V lost 5 bases and J 0 bases, leaving 11 bases between the germline ends. The V gene's germline CDR1 is MNHEY and CDR2 SVGAGI. CDR3 length: 14 residues. The chain's CDR3 is CASSTVPSSYEQYF. The CDR3 nucleotides are TGTGCCAGCAGTACCGTGCCGAGCTCCTACGAGCAGTACTTC.

In this sample, this clonotype turned up once. The chain links TRBV7-6 to TRBJ1-3; D ambiguous. Trimming cost V 1 base and J 2 bases, with 12 bases left between them. The germline CDR1 and CDR2 sequences are SGHVS and FNYEAQ. The CDR3 extends over 16 amino acids. DNA for the CDR3: TGTGCCAGCAGCTTAGAAGGCGAACTCCCTGGAAACACCATATATTTT. Its protein product is CASSLEGELPGNTIYF.

V gene TRBV7-2 combines with J gene TRBJ2-4, with D unresolved. Looked up from germline, CDR1 is SGHTA and CDR2 is FQGNSA. Trimming pared 3 bases from V and 7 bases from J, leaving 7 bases between. The CDR3 has 12 amino acids. The CDR3 protein is CASSFGRNIQYF. DNA of the CDR3: TGTGCCAGCAGCTTTGGTAGGAACATTCAGTACTTC.

The chain couples TRBV12-3 or TRBV12-4 to TRBJ2-5; D may be TRBD1 or TRBD2 (5 bases each). The germline V and J ends were trimmed by 1 base and 9 bases, with 12 bases remaining between them. This CDR3 spans 13 amino acids. The DNA of the CDR3 is TGTGCCAGCAGTTTAGACGTCAGAGGGGCCCAGTACTTC. Translated, it gives CASSLDVRGAQYF.

Note on this clonotype: The conserved final phenylalanine or tryptophan is absent from the CDR3, which likely points to a read error. The chain carries TRBV7-2 and TRBJ1-2; no firm D call. The CDR3 length is 13 residues. CDR1 is SGHTA and CDR2 is FQGNSA in the germline V gene. The V end lost 4 bases, the J end lost 8 bases, and 14 bases lay between the germline ends. CDR3 residues: CASSYTLPWGYTL. CDR3 nucleotides: TGTGCCAGCAGCTACACCCTGCCGTGGGGCTACACCTTA.

Only a few counts were recorded for this clonotype. The chain joins TRBV21-1 to TRBJ1-1; TRBD1 is the table's D call and was not checked against the DNA. TRBV21-1 corresponds to a pseudogene. There are 13 residues in the CDR3. The CDR3 DNA reads TGTGCCAGCAGAGCCCACAGGGTAGGTGAAGCTTTCTTT. The encoded protein is CASRAHRVGEAFF.

This clonotype was counted a few times. The rearrangement uses TRBV9 and TRBJ2-1, with TRBD2 matching 9 bases. Germline CDR1 reads SGDLS; CDR2 reads YYNGEE. V trimming: 2 bases; J trimming: 3 bases; junction bases outside the gene matches: 3. The CDR3 extends over 15 amino acids. The CDR3 DNA is TGTGCCAGCAGCGTCCTAGCGGGAAACTACAATGAGCAGTTCTTC. Translated, it gives CASSVLAGNYNEQFF. The variable domain in full, with the rest retrieved from reference TRBV9 and TRBJ2-1, is DSGVTQTPKHLITATGQRVTLRCSPRSGDLSVYWYQQSLDQGLQFLIQYYNGEERAKGNILERFSAQQFPDLHSELNLSSLELGDSALYFCASSVLAGNYNEQFFGPGTRLTVL.